This TCR beta chain was sequenced during a study of PD-1 blockade in classical Hodgkin lymphoma. Assay: immunoSEQ multiplex PCR; the TCRdb copy retains only in-frame clones and omits some. The sample has 55,000 to 80,000 clones; around 88% are singletons. Every patient experienced relapse after autologous stem cell transplantation, and brentuximab vedotin exposure varied. Source: peripheral blood mononuclear cells (PBMCs), taken at baseline. The TCR sequence derives from a human donor with classical Hodgkin lymphoma.

This chain's CDR3 is CASSMGLGTDTQYF. Here the CDR3 DNA reads TGTGCCAGCAGCATGGGACTAGGCACAGATACGCAGTATTTT. V is TRBV7-6 and J is TRBJ2-3; 8 bases map to TRBD2. Germline-derived CDR1 and CDR2 are SGHVS and FNYEAQ. The length of the CDR3 is 14 residues. With 5 bases clipped from V and 1 base from J, the junction kept 2 bases outside the gene matches.